The next 13 T cell receptor beta chains were all read from a single sample in a study of blood T cell repertoires in COVID-19. The data were produced by immunoSEQ multiplex PCR, yet TCRdb's version contains in-frame clones alone and is incomplete. Of 84,000 or so clones listed, approximately 86% are singletons. The sample comprised peripheral blood. These receptors were collected from a man older than 75 with active or convalescent COVID-19.

The rearrangement links TRBV6-4 to TRBJ2-3; TRBD2 aligns across 10 bases. The germline V gene has CDR1 MRHNA and CDR2 SNTAGT. The CDR3 sequence is 15 residues long. With 3 bases clipped from V and 5 bases from J, the junction kept 5 bases outside the gene matches. CDR3 protein: CASSEVAGGQDTQYF. DNA of the CDR3: TGTGCCAGCAGTGAAGTAGCGGGGGGTCAAGATACGCAGTATTTT.

A few counts support this clone. Written as DNA, the CDR3 is TGTGCCAGCAGGTCAGGGGCGGACTATGGCTACACCTTC. Its translation is CASRSGADYGYTF. The chain uses TRBV11-3 and TRBJ1-2; the D gene is possibly TRBD1 (6 bases). The V end lost 6 bases, the J end lost 3 bases, and 11 bases lay between the germline ends. CDR1 is SGHNT and CDR2 is YENEEA in the germline V gene. There are 13 residues in the CDR3.

The gene calls are TRBV5-5 and TRBJ1-3; D gene uncertain. This CDR3 comprises 15 residues. CDR1 is SGHKS and CDR2 is YYEKEE in the germline V gene (reference sequence). The germline V and J ends were trimmed by 4 bases and 0 bases, with 11 bases remaining between them. The DNA for the CDR3 is TGTGCCAGCAGCCGAATACACAGCTCTGGAAACACCATATATTTT. Translated, it gives CASSRIHSSGNTIYF.

This clone appeared once. The CDR3 protein is CASSSWTAGNTIYF. DNA of the CDR3: TGCGCCAGCAGCTCGTGGACAGCTGGAAACACCATATATTTT. V usage is TRBV5-1 and J usage is TRBJ1-3; possibly TRBD1 for D (6 bases). The CDR3 has 14 residues. V was clipped by 3 bases and J by 2 bases, with 9 bases between them. Germline values: CDR1 SGHRS, CDR2 YFSETQ.

The rearrangement uses TRBV2 and TRBJ2-7, with 9 bases that match TRBD2. CDR3 length: 17 amino acids. Germline V lookup: CDR1 SNHLY, CDR2 FYNNEI. V gave up 1 base and J gave up 1 base; unmatched junction bases: 8. CDR3 nucleotides: TGTGCCAGCAGTGAAGGGGGGGGACTAGCTGGGTCCTACGAGCAGTACGTC. This gives the protein CASSEGGGLAGSYEQYV.

V gene TRBV19 combines with J gene TRBJ1-1; D gene uncertain. CDR3 length equals 15 residues. Germline CDR1 reads LNHDA; CDR2 reads SQIVND (reference sequence). Trimming took off 5 bases at V and 0 bases at J, with 13 bases between the two ends. The CDR3 nucleotides read TGTGCCAGTAGTCGCGAGTTCGGGATGAACACTGAAGCTTTCTTT. Its translation is CASSREFGMNTEAFF.

This clone appeared a single time. The chain couples TRBV19 to TRBJ1-5; 7 bases match TRBD1. The CDR3 extends over 16 amino acids. The germline CDR1 and CDR2 sequences are LNHDA and SQIVND (reference sequence). Trimming cost V 0 bases and J 2 bases; bases outside gene matches: 4. The CDR3 nucleotides read TGTGCCAGTAGTATAGAACAGGGGCTGGGCAATCAGCCCCAGCATTTT. Its protein product is CASSIEQGLGNQPQHF.

V is TRBV19 and J is TRBJ1-5, with TRBD1 matching 7 bases. V gave up 6 bases and J gave up 6 bases; unmatched junction bases: 11. This CDR3 spans 15 amino acids. Germline values: CDR1 LNHDA, CDR2 SQIVND (reference sequence). This chain's CDR3 is CASRKEGRGFQPQHF. The CDR3 DNA sequence: TGTGCCAGTAGGAAGGAGGGCAGGGGGTTTCAGCCCCAGCATTTT.

The CDR3 DNA sequence: TGTGCCAGCAGCTTTTCGTCATTGGTTGAACGGACACACACCGGGGAGCTGTTTTTT. This gives the protein CASSFSSLVERTHTGELFF. The chain joins TRBV7-9 to TRBJ2-2; a weak D match, TRBD1 (5 bases). CDR3 length equals 19 residues. V was pared by 3 bases and J by 3 bases, with 23 bases between. Per germline, CDR1 SEHNR and CDR2 FQNEAQ (reference sequence).

The chain is built from TRBV28 and TRBJ1-1; D is ambiguous. The CDR3 is 14 residues long. Germline-derived CDR1 and CDR2 are MDHEN and SYDVKM. Deletions cut 1 base from V and 1 base from J, with 7 bases between. CDR3 amino acids: CASSLYRENTEAFF. The DNA for the CDR3 is TGTGCCAGCAGTTTATATCGAGAGAACACTGAAGCTTTCTTT.

The J gene is TRBJ1-1, the V gene TRBV7-2, with 8 bases matching TRBD1. From germline, CDR1 is SGHTA and CDR2 FQGNSA. The CDR3 sequence is 17 residues long. The V gene end was trimmed by 3 bases and the J gene end by 3 bases; junction bases not matched to a gene: 12. The CDR3 reads CASSFPPRGTGDTEAFF. CDR3 in DNA: TGTGCCAGCAGCTTCCCCCCCCGCGGGACAGGAGACACTGAAGCTTTCTTT. Drawing the rest from reference TRBV7-2 and TRBJ1-1, the complete variable domain is GAGVSQSPSNKVTEKGKDVELRCDPISGHTALYWYRQSLGQGLEFLIYFQGNSAPDKSGLPSDRFSAERTGGSVSTLTIQRTQQEDSAVYLCASSFPPRGTGDTEAFFGQGTRLTVV.

CDR3 protein: CASSNLRWEETQYF. As DNA, the CDR3 is TGTGCCAGCAGCAATCTGAGGTGGGAAGAGACCCAGTACTTC. The rearrangement uses TRBV7-9 and TRBJ2-5; no definite D call. The CDR3 has 14 amino acids. With 5 bases removed from V and 3 bases from J, the gap between germline ends came to 13 bases. Per germline, CDR1 SEHNR and CDR2 FQNEAQ (reference sequence).

The chain is built from TRBV10-3 and TRBJ2-1, with a weak D call TRBD1 (5 bases). The CDR3 loop spans 16 amino acids. Trimming left V 0 bases short and J 8 bases short, with 17 bases between. Per germline, CDR1 ENHRY and CDR2 SYGVKD. The CDR3: CAISESGRGRSDEQFF. CDR3 coding DNA: TGTGCCATCAGTGAGTCGGGAAGGGGCAGGAGCGATGAGCAGTTCTTC.